Detailed here is one TCR beta chain. The table lists this clonotype with many counts. The specificity of this receptor is unknown. Nothing much larger sits one base from this clone, and base qualities are not available. The sample's treatment or condition label, in plain terms: live attenuated yellow fever vaccine strain. At each blood-draw timepoint, two biological replicates of bulk PBMCs were collected. A standard Ficoll-Paque protocol was used to isolate PBMCs from peripheral blood. RNA was extracted with TriZol from bulk PBMCs, CD4 and CD8 fractions, and dextramer-positive and dextramer-negative fractions. The germline V gene (reference sequence) specifies SEHNR as CDR1 and FQNEAQ as CDR2. The CDR3 goes from the cysteine to the phenylalanine over 15 residues. The sequence is cut down to CDR3 DNA, 45 bases in frame from base 1. V has 4 bases trimmed and J has 10 bases trimmed; junction bases matching no gene number 10.

Sequencing used an Illumina NovaSeq 6000. Synthesis of TCR cDNA relied on 5'RACE template switching, a step that introduced a universal primer site along with unique molecular identifiers. cDNA synthesis was primed from both the TCR alpha and TCR beta constant segments. Library amplification used two PCR steps, and the second PCR step added sample barcodes and sequencing adapters. Sequencing of libraries was done on Illumina HiSeq 2500 (2x100 bp) or NovaSeq (2x150 bp). For the original study's pipeline: MIGEC handled demultiplexing of reads and collapsing into UMI consensus sequences, while MiXCR performed V(D)J alignment. Using edgeR on replicate PBMC samples, clonotypes were called vaccine-responding if FDR was below 0.01 and the log2 fold change was above 5 up to day 15. Bulk clonotypes were assigned CD4 or CD8 identity according to which sequenced CD4 or CD8 repertoire held them at higher abundance. The raw public reads went through TCRdb reprocessing: fastp at Q25, MiXCR clone calling, in-frame beta chains kept. Each record represents a unique CDR3 protein, reported with the most common genes and DNA among its rows. None of the V and J calls come from the authors' own analysis; TCRdb made them. The sample table holds a few hundred thousand distinct CDR3 sequences, of which around 4.5% were seen once. Approximately 19% of the sample belongs to the ten largest clones.

The sample comes from a study of T cells after yellow fever vaccination (dated by TCRdb to about 2019). With respect to the entire study: Libraries from fractions with low cell numbers were prepared with the SMART-Seq v4 Ultra Low Input RNA kit. To track T-cell clones before and after primary and booster YFV17D yellow fever vaccination, bulk TCR alpha and beta repertoires were sequenced longitudinally. Two healthy male donors, one aged 18 to 30 and one aged 30 to 39 years, were included in the cohort. Blood was collected at multiple timepoints before and after primary and secondary immunization, and bulk PBMC replicates and cell subsets were isolated.

The paper's findings and limits, for the study overall: Compared with the primary T-cell response, the secondary T-cell response was weaker but faster, peaking on day 5 rather than day 15. After the booster, most clones that had expanded after primary vaccination were detected again (around 96% of CD4 and around nine tenths of CD8), suggesting broad maintenance of memory. Because abundant contaminating clonotypes from the bulk population could be contained in FACS-sorted repertoires, computational filtering was required. Because only a couple of donors were included in the study, the extent to which the findings can be generalized is limited. A small share of clonotypes was detected in both CD4 and CD8 compartments, with the overlap likely arising from convergent recombination.

The sequence derives from a young man who received the YFV17D yellow fever vaccine. The sequences come from PBMCs, collected 15 days after the yellow fever booster vaccination. Recombination joined TRBV7-9 with TRBJ2-1, with TRBD2 identical over 10 junction bases. The CDR3 region has the sequence CASSSLAGSPVEQFF. The DNA sequence is TGTGCCAGCAGCTCACTAGCGGGGTCCCCCGTGGAGCAGTTCTTC.